These 4 T cell receptor beta chains originate from one sample sequenced in a study of blood T cells in healthy people across ages. Primers used in a second PCR of about 6 to 11 cycles were a sample-barcoded 5' primer and a J-beta primer mix. Each CDR3 protein is one row after TCRdb ran MiXCR on the 5' RACE reads. Among some 690,000 distinct CDR3 sequences listed, 20% to 25% were seen once. Source material: blood. These TCRs come from a man in his 70s in good health.

This clonotype was seen a few times. The chain couples TRBV4-1 to TRBJ1-1, with D hard to call. The germline gives CDR1 MGHRA, CDR2 YSYEKL. This CDR3 spans 13 amino acids. The V end was cut by 0 bases, the J end by 4 bases, with 6 bases between. The CDR3 DNA reads TGCGCCAGCAGCCAAGACCTTCTCACTGAAGCTTTCTTT. Protein product: CASSQDLLTEAFF.

The chain recombines TRBV5-1 with TRBJ1-2; a possible D gene is TRBD1 (5 bases). V dropped 5 bases and J dropped 6 bases, with 14 bases sitting between them. The CDR3 loop spans 13 amino acids. Looked up from germline, CDR1 is SGHRS and CDR2 is YFSETQ. CDR3 sequence: CASRRGERDGYTF. CDR3 DNA: TGCGCCAGCAGGAGGGGTGAAAGGGATGGCTACACCTTC.

This clonotype showed up just a few times. J is TRBJ2-1 and V is TRBV4-1, with D perhaps TRBD2 (5 bases). V lost 0 bases to trimming and J lost 7 bases, with 10 bases between them. Germline CDR1 is MGHRA and CDR2 is YSYEKL. The CDR3 runs to 14 residues. The CDR3 DNA sequence: TGCGCCAGCAGCCAAGACGGGGTCCGAAATGAGCAGTTCTTC. Its protein is CASSQDGVRNEQFF.

The CDR3: CASSQEGGAGGDYGYTF. For the CDR3, the DNA is TGCGCCAGCAGCCAAGAAGGTGGGGCAGGGGGCGACTATGGCTACACCTTC. J is TRBJ1-2 and V is TRBV4-3; TRBD1 matches at 8 bases. Germline CDR1 is LGHNA and CDR2 is YSLEER. The V gene end was trimmed by 0 bases and the J gene end by 3 bases; junction bases not matched to a gene: 9. This CDR3 is 17 amino acids long.